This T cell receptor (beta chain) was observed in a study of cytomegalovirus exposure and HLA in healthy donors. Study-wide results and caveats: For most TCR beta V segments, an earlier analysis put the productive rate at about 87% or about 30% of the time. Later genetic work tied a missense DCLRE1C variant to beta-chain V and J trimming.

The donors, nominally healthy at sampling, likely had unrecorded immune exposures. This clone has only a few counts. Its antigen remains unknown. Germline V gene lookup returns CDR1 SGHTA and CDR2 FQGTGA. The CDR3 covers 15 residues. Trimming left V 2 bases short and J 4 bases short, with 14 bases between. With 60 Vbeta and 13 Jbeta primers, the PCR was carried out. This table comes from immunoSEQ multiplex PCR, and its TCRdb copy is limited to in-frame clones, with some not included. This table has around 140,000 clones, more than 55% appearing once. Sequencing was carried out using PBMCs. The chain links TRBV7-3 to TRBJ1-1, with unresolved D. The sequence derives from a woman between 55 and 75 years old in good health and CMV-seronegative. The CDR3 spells CASSLLGSGATEAFF. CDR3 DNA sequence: TGTGCCAGCAGCTTATTGGGGAGCGGTGCCACTGAAGCTTTCTTT.